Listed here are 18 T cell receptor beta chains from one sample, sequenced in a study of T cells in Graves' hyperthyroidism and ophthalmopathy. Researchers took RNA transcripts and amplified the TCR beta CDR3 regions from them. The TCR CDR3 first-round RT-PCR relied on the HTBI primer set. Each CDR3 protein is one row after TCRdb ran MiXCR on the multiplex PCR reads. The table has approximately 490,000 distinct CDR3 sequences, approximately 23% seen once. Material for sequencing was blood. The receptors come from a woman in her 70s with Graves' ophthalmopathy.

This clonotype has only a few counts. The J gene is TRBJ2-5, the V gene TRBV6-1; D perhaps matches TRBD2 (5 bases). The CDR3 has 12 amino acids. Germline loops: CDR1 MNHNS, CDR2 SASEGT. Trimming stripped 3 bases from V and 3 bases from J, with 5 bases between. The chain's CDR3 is CASSEREETQYF. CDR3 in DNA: TGTGCCAGCAGTGAGCGGGAAGAGACCCAGTACTTC.

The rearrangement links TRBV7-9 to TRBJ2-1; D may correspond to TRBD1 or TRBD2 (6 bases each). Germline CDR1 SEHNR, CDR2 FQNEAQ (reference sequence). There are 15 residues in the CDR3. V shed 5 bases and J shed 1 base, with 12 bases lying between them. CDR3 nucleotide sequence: TGTGCCAGCAGCAAGGGGGGCGGGTCCTACAATGAGCAGTTCTTC. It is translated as CASSKGGGSYNEQFF.

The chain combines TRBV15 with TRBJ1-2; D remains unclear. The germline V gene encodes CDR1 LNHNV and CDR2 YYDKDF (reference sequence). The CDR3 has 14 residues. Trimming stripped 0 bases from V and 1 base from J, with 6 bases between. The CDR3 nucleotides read TGTGCCACCAGCAGAGATAACGATAACTATGGCTACACCTTC. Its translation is CATSRDNDNYGYTF.

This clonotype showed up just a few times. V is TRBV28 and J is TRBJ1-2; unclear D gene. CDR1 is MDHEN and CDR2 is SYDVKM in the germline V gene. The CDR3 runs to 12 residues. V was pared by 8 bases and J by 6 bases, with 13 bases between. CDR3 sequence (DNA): TGTGCCAGCGGCTCAGGTTCCCATGGCTACACCTTC. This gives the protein CASGSGSHGYTF.

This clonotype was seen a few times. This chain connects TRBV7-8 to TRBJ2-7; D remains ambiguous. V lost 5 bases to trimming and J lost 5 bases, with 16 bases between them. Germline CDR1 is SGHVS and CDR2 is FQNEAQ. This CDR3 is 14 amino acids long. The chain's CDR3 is CASSPEGSYHEQYF. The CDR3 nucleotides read TGTGCCAGCAGCCCCGAAGGGTCTTACCACGAGCAGTACTTC.

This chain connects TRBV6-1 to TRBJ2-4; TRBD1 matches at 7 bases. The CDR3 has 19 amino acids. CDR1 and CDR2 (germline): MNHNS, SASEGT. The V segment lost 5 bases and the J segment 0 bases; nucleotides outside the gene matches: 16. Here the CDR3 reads CASSQALLTGTLAKNIQYF. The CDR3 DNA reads TGTGCCAGCAGTCAGGCCCTCCTGACAGGGACCCTAGCCAAAAACATTCAGTACTTC.

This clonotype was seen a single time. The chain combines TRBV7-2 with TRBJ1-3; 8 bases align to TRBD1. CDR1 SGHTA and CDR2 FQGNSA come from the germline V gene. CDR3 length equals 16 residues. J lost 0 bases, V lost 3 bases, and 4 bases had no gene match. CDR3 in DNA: TGTGCCAGCAGCTTTCCAGGGGGCTTCTCTGGAAACACCATATATTTT. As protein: CASSFPGGFSGNTIYF.

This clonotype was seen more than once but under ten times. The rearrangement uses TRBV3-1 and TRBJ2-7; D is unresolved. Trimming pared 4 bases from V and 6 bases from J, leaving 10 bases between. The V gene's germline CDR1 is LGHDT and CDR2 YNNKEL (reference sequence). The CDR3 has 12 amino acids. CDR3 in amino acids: CASSPGTREQYF. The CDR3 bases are TGTGCCAGCAGCCCAGGTACTCGCGAGCAGTACTTC.

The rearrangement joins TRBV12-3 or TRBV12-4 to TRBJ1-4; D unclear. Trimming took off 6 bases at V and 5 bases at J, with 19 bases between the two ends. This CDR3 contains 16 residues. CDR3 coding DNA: TGTGCCAGCAGCCCGGCGAACGGCGGACCAAATGAAAAACTGTTTTTT. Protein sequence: CASSPANGGPNEKLFF.

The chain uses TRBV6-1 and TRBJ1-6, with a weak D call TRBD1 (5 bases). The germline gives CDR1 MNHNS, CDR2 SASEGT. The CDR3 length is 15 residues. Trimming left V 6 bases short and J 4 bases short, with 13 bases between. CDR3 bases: TGTGCCAGCAGCCCCCACGGGACGTATAATTCACCCCTCCACTTT. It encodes CASSPHGTYNSPLHF.

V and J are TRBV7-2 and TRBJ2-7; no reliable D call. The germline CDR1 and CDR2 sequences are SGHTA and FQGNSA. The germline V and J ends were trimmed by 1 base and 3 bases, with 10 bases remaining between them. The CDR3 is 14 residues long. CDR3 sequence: CASSLEPAIYEQYF. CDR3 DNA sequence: TGTGCCAGCAGCTTAGAGCCAGCGATCTACGAGCAGTACTTC.

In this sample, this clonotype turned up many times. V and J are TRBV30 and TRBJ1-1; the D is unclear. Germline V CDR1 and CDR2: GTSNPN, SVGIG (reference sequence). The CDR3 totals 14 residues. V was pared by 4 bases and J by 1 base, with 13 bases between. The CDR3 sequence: CAWKVGVANTEAFF. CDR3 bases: TGTGCCTGGAAAGTTGGTGTGGCGAACACTGAAGCTTTCTTT.

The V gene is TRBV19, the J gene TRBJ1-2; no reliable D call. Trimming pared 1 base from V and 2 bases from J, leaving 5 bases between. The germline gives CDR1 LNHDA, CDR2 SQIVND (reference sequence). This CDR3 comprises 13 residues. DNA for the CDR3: TGTGCCAGTAGTATAGGACTCAACTATGGCTACACCTTC. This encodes CASSIGLNYGYTF.

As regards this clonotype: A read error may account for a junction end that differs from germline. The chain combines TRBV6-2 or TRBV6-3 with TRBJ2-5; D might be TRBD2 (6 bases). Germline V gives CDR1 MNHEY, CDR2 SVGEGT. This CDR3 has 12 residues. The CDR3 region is CASGWQRGTQYF. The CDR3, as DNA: TGCGCCAGCGGGTGGCAGAGGGGGACCCAGTACTTC.

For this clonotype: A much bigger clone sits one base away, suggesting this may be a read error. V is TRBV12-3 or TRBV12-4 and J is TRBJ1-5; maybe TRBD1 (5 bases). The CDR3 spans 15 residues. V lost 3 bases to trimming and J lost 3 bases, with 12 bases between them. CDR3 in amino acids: CASSLQRTYNQPQHF. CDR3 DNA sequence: TGTGCCAGCAGTTTGCAGAGGACATACAATCAGCCCCAGCATTTT.

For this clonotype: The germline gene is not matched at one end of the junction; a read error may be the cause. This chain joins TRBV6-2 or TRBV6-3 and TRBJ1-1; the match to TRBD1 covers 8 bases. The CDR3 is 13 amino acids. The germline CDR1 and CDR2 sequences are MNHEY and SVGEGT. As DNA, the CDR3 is TGTGCCAGCAGTAACTCAGGGGGCCCTGAAGCTTTCTTT. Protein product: CASSNSGGPEAFF.

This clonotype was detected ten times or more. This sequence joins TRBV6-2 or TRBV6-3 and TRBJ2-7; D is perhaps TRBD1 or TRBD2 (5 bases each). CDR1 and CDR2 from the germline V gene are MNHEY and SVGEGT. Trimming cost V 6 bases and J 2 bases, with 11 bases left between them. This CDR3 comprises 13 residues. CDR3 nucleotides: TGTGCCAGCAGACTCCTGGGGGCCTACGAGCAGTACTTC. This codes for CASRLLGAYEQYF.

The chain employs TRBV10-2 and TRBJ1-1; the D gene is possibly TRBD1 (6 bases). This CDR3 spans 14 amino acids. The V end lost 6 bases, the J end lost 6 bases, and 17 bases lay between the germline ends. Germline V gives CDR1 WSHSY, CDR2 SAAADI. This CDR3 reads CASRFYREAPEAFF. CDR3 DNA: TGCGCCAGCAGGTTTTACAGGGAGGCCCCTGAAGCTTTCTTT.